These 32 T cell receptor beta chains share one sample of origin, sequenced in a study of OX40 agonist ivuxolimab in advanced cancers. Sequencing used immunoSEQ multiplex PCR; TCRdb keeps in-frame clones, though not all of them. The table shows roughly 80,000 clones, with under 90% occurring only once. The sample here was CD4+ or CD8+ T cells sorted from blood, taken in a trial of the OX40 agonist ivuxolimab. The receptor set was obtained from an adult with an advanced solid tumor such as melanoma, head and neck, liver or kidney cancer.

The chain employs TRBV6-6 and TRBJ1-6; D is uncertain. Per the germline V gene, CDR1 is MNHNY and CDR2 is SVGAGI (reference sequence). Between the trimmed V and J ends, which lost 5 bases and 0 bases, there was a span of 11 bases. The CDR3 sequence is 16 residues long. CDR3 residues: CASSQRSLSYNSPLHF. DNA of the CDR3: TGTGCCAGCAGTCAAAGGTCCCTCTCCTATAATTCACCCCTCCACTTT.

The CDR3 coding sequence is TGTGCCATCAGTGAGTCTGGGGGGGATGATCAGCCCCAGCATTTT. Its protein product is CAISESGGDDQPQHF. This chain links TRBV10-3 with TRBJ1-5, with D possibly matching TRBD1 (5 bases). Trimming removed 0 bases at V and 5 bases at J, with 11 bases between. Looked up from germline, CDR1 is ENHRY and CDR2 is SYGVKD. The CDR3 spans 15 residues.

The rearrangement joins TRBV5-1 to TRBJ2-3; D ambiguous. The CDR3 extends over 14 amino acids. The germline V and J ends were trimmed by 4 bases and 0 bases, with 9 bases remaining between them. Germline V gives CDR1 SGHRS, CDR2 YFSETQ. CDR3 amino acids: CASSAQTSTDTQYF. CDR3 sequence (DNA): TGCGCCAGCAGCGCACAGACTAGCACAGATACGCAGTATTTT.

The gene calls are TRBV7-8 and TRBJ2-7; weak D call: TRBD2 (5 bases). Germline CDR1 is SGHVS and CDR2 is FQNEAQ. Trimming removed 2 bases from V and 3 bases from J, with 11 bases in between. This CDR3 has 14 residues. In DNA, the CDR3 is TGTGCCAGCAGCTTATTGCCGGAGGTCTACGAGCAGTACTTC. It is translated as CASSLLPEVYEQYF. The full variable domain, completed using reference TRBV7-8 and TRBJ2-7, is GAGVSQSPRYKVAKRGQDVALRCDPISGHVSLFWYQQALGQGPEFLTYFQNEAQLDKSGLPSDRFFAERPEGSVSTLKIQRTQQEDSAVYLCASSLLPEVYEQYFGPGTRLTVT.

Here the CDR3 DNA reads TGTGCCTGGGAAACTAGCGGGGGGGCTGGTGAGCAGTTCTTC. It specifies CAWETSGGAGEQFF. The chain carries TRBV30 and TRBJ2-1; 13 nucleotides agree with TRBD2. J was trimmed by 9 bases and V by 5 bases; bases with no gene match: 7. This CDR3 has 14 amino acids. The germline V gene has CDR1 GTSNPN and CDR2 SVGIG (reference sequence).

The rearrangement links TRBV6-1 to TRBJ1-5, with 7 bases fitting TRBD1. Trimming removed 5 bases from V and 0 bases from J; junction bases left unmatched: 4. The germline gives CDR1 MNHNS, CDR2 SASEGT. This CDR3 region has 15 residues. The CDR3 protein is CASSRQGYSNQPQHF. The CDR3 bases are TGTGCCAGCAGTAGACAGGGCTATAGCAATCAGCCCCAGCATTTT.

This chain uses TRBV6-1 with TRBJ2-7; D unclear. Between the trimmed V and J ends, which lost 4 bases and 3 bases, there was a span of 10 bases. The CDR3 runs 13 residues. Germline V gene data show CDR1 as MNHNS and CDR2 as SASEGT. CDR3 amino acids: CASSVGLNYEQYF. The CDR3, as DNA: TGTGCCAGCAGTGTTGGGCTGAACTACGAGCAGTACTTC.

The chain carries TRBV2 and TRBJ2-7; D may be TRBD2 (5 bases). Looked up from germline, CDR1 is SNHLY and CDR2 is FYNNEI. The ends were cut back, 4 bases at V and 6 bases at J, with 10 bases in the middle. The CDR3 length is 12 residues. The CDR3 DNA follows: TGTGCCAGCAGTGGTGTAGGAGGCGAGCAGTACTTC. It yields the protein CASSGVGGEQYF.

V gene TRBV19 combines with J gene TRBJ2-5; D not certain. Germline V gives CDR1 LNHDA, CDR2 SQIVND (reference sequence). This CDR3 comprises 15 residues. V lost 5 bases and J lost 5, with 18 bases in between. CDR3 loop: CASSSSDPGTETQYF. The CDR3 nucleotides read TGTGCCAGTAGTTCCTCAGACCCAGGCACGGAGACCCAGTACTTC.

This sequence joins TRBV6-6 and TRBJ2-5, with D tentatively TRBD2 (7 bases). CDR1 and CDR2 from the germline V gene are MNHNY and SVGAGI (reference sequence). This CDR3 contains 13 residues. V was pared by 6 bases and J by 5 bases, with 13 bases between. This chain's CDR3 is CASRLQGGETQYF. Here the CDR3 DNA reads TGTGCCAGCAGGCTACAGGGAGGGGAGACCCAGTACTTC.

The V call is TRBV18, the J call TRBJ1-3; D not resolved. This CDR3 contains 14 residues. Trimming shortened V by 3 bases and J by 0 bases, and 6 bases separated the two germline ends. The germline V gene has CDR1 KGHSH and CDR2 LQKENI. The CDR3 is CASSPESSGNTIYF. Here the CDR3 DNA reads TGTGCCAGCTCACCCGAGAGCTCTGGAAACACCATATATTTT.

This sequence joins TRBV5-1 and TRBJ2-5; TRBD1 matches 10 bases. In germline, CDR1 is SGHRS, CDR2 YFSETQ. There are 14 residues in the CDR3. J gave up 4 bases and V 9 bases, and 9 bases lay outside the gene matches. CDR3: CATNRQGAGETQYF. DNA for the CDR3: TGCGCCACCAACCGACAGGGGGCAGGAGAGACCCAGTACTTC.

V is TRBV29-1 and J is TRBJ2-7; 7 nucleotides align to TRBD2. The CDR3 covers 14 residues. With V trimmed by 4 bases and J by 6 bases, 12 bases remained unmatched. From germline, CDR1 is SQVTM and CDR2 ANQGSEA. The CDR3 here is CSVVPSGGRGEQYF. The CDR3 nucleotides read TGCAGCGTTGTTCCGTCGGGAGGAAGGGGCGAGCAGTACTTC.

A few counts support this clone. V and J are TRBV27 and TRBJ1-1; TRBD1 is a possible D gene (6 bases). The length of the CDR3 is 15 residues. Trimming took off 3 bases at V and 4 bases at J, with 15 bases between the two ends. Germline V CDR1 and CDR2: MNHEY, SMNVEV (reference sequence). The CDR3 DNA reads as TGTGCCAGCAGTTTCGCAAACAGGGTGGGCACTGAAGCTTTCTTT. This codes for CASSFANRVGTEAFF.

The CDR3 is CASQEDDPSNQPQHF. CDR3 nucleotides: TGTGCCAGCCAGGAAGACGACCCTAGCAATCAGCCCCAGCATTTT. This chain links TRBV28 with TRBJ1-5; D ambiguous. The germline V gene has CDR1 MDHEN and CDR2 SYDVKM. The V gene lost 8 bases and the J gene lost 0 bases, with 14 bases spanning the gap. The CDR3 totals 15 residues.

The chain carries TRBV5-4 and TRBJ1-4; possibly TRBD1 for D (6 bases). CDR1 is SGHNT and CDR2 is YYREEE in the germline V gene (reference sequence). CDR3 length: 14 amino acids. The V gene lost 3 bases and the J gene lost 8 bases, with 14 bases spanning the gap. This CDR3 reads CASSSRGQAEKLFF. The CDR3 region has the DNA TGTGCCAGCAGCTCGAGGGGACAAGCCGAAAAACTGTTTTTT.

This chain links TRBV11-2 with TRBJ1-3; the D gene is possibly TRBD1 (5 bases). Germline loops: CDR1 SGHAT, CDR2 FQNNGV. Trimming shortened V by 5 bases and J by 3 bases, and 17 bases separated the two germline ends. This CDR3 contains 16 residues. As DNA, the CDR3 is TGTGCCAGCAGCCTATGGACTGGGGGGTTTGGAAACACCATATATTTT. Residues: CASSLWTGGFGNTIYF.

This clone was counted between two and nine times. The chain links TRBV27 to TRBJ2-3, with 11 bases that match TRBD2. CDR1 and CDR2 from the germline V gene are MNHEY and SMNVEV (reference sequence). V shed 8 bases, J shed 2 bases, and the junction held 9 bases outside the gene matches. CDR3 length: 16 residues. CDR3 nucleotide sequence: TGTGCCAGCCTCCCACTAGCGGGGGAGATCACAGATACGCAGTATTTT. This sequence encodes CASLPLAGEITDTQYF.

CDR3 DNA: TGCGCCAGCAGCCAAGCGACAGGGTGGGATCAGCCCCAGCATTTT. Translation gives CASSQATGWDQPQHF. V is TRBV4-1 and J is TRBJ1-5; 7 positions match TRBD1. After removal of 1 base from V and 5 bases from J, the junction contained 5 bases not matched to a gene. Germline lookup yields CDR1 MGHRA and CDR2 YSYEKL. CDR3 length equals 15 residues.

This clone appeared a single time. This chain joins TRBV5-1 and TRBJ2-1; D gene unclear. In germline, CDR1 is SGHRS, CDR2 YFSETQ. This CDR3 is built from 16 residues. Trimming took off 0 bases at V and 0 bases at J, with 10 bases between the two ends. The CDR3 loop is CASSLGQASSYNEQFF. DNA of the CDR3: TGCGCCAGCAGCTTGGGGCAGGCCAGCTCCTACAATGAGCAGTTCTTC.

The V and J genes are TRBV18 and TRBJ1-3; D gene uncertain. CDR1 KGHSH and CDR2 LQKENI come from the germline V gene. The CDR3 runs 14 residues. The V end was cut by 6 bases, the J end by 8 bases, with 17 bases between. Written as DNA, the CDR3 is TGTGCCAGCTCCCCCGACACGACCGGGGACACCATATATTTT. This gives the protein CASSPDTTGDTIYF.

The V gene is TRBV4-3, the J gene TRBJ2-3; 10 bases agree with TRBD2. Germline loops: CDR1 LGHNA, CDR2 YSLEER. V trimming: 0 bases; J trimming: 4 bases; junction bases outside the gene matches: 10. The CDR3 sequence is 18 residues long. This CDR3 reads CASSQDLSSLAGADTQYF. CDR3 bases: TGCGCCAGCAGCCAAGATCTGTCTTCGCTAGCGGGGGCAGATACGCAGTATTTT.

The chain is built from TRBV18 and TRBJ1-2; D unclear. Deletions cut 0 bases from V and 5 bases from J, with 4 bases between. CDR1 KGHSH and CDR2 LQKENI come from the germline V gene. This CDR3 has 12 amino acids. The CDR3 sequence: CASSPPDYGYTF. The CDR3 DNA is TGTGCCAGCTCACCACCAGATTATGGCTACACCTTC.

This rearrangement joins TRBV10-3 to TRBJ1-1; D gene ambiguous. This CDR3 has 14 residues. The germline V and J ends were trimmed by 3 bases and 8 bases, with 16 bases remaining between them. Per the germline V gene, CDR1 is ENHRY and CDR2 is SYGVKD. The CDR3 here is CAISDLLGSREAFF. CDR3 in DNA: TGTGCCATCAGTGATCTATTAGGTAGTAGGGAAGCTTTCTTT.

The rearrangement links TRBV5-6 to TRBJ1-1; D is perhaps TRBD1 (5 bases). This CDR3 region has 15 residues. Per the germline V gene, CDR1 is SGHDT and CDR2 is YYEEEE. V lost 2 bases and J lost 4, with 15 bases in between. CDR3 residues: CASSLGEGFSTEAFF. Here the CDR3 DNA reads TGTGCCAGCAGCTTAGGGGAGGGGTTCAGCACTGAAGCTTTCTTT.

The chain uses TRBV6-1 and TRBJ2-7; D unresolved. The CDR3 is 18 residues long. Deletions cut 2 bases from V and 1 base from J, with 21 bases between. CDR1 MNHNS and CDR2 SASEGT come from the germline V gene. The CDR3 protein is CASSENIRWQMRSYEQYF. The DNA of the CDR3 is TGTGCCAGCAGTGAAAATATTAGGTGGCAGATGAGGTCCTACGAGCAGTACTTC.

This chain connects TRBV14 to TRBJ2-2; possibly TRBD1 or TRBD2 for D (6 bases each). With 1 base removed from V and 6 bases from J, the gap between germline ends came to 12 bases. CDR3 size: 15 residues. From germline, CDR1 is SGHDN and CDR2 FVKESK. CDR3 protein: CASSQVQGGPGELFF. CDR3 nucleotides: TGTGCCAGCAGCCAAGTACAGGGAGGTCCCGGGGAGCTGTTTTTT. Full variable domain (missing parts from reference TRBV14 and TRBJ2-2): EAGVTQFPSHSVIEKGQTVTLRCDPISGHDNLYWYRRVMGKEIKFLLHFVKESKQDESGMPNNRFLAERTGGTYSTLKVQPAELEDSGVYFCASSQVQGGPGELFFGEGSRLTVL.

V usage is TRBV30 and J usage is TRBJ2-5; TRBD1 is a possible D gene (6 bases). CDR1 and CDR2 (germline): GTSNPN, SVGIG (reference sequence). The CDR3 length is 15 residues. Trimming pared 1 base from V and 2 bases from J, leaving 14 bases between. CDR3 residues: CAWSAAGVPQETQYF. As DNA, the CDR3 is TGTGCCTGGAGTGCCGCAGGGGTACCGCAAGAGACCCAGTACTTC.

This chain joins TRBV4-2 and TRBJ2-7; 7 bases are a match to TRBD1. V lost 0 bases and J lost 10; bases outside the gene matches: 12. Germline V gene data show CDR1 as LGHNA and CDR2 as YNFKEQ. This CDR3 region has 15 residues. The CDR3 nucleotides read TGTGCCAGCAGCCAAGACTTTACCGTCGGGGACAGCCAGTACTTC. It codes for CASSQDFTVGDSQYF.

This clone has only one observation. This rearrangement joins TRBV6-1 to TRBJ1-4, with 8 bases lining up with TRBD1. Germline lookup yields CDR1 MNHNS and CDR2 SASEGT. The CDR3 covers 13 residues. The junction had 2 bases not matched to a gene; V was cut back by 6 bases and J by 5 bases. CDR3 in DNA: TGTGCCAGCAGAAGGGACAGGAATGAAAAACTGTTTTTT. Protein product: CASRRDRNEKLFF.

The chain employs TRBV4-1 and TRBJ2-5; D ambiguous. This CDR3 is 13 amino acids long. The V gene's germline CDR1 is MGHRA and CDR2 YSYEKL. Deletions cut 4 bases from V and 2 bases from J, with 8 bases between. CDR3 DNA: TGCGCCAGCAGCCGAAGTGAGCAAGAGACCCAGTACTTC. Protein product: CASSRSEQETQYF.

The chain combines TRBV28 with TRBJ2-7; 10 positions match TRBD1. Germline V gene sequence: CDR1 MDHEN, CDR2 SYDVKM. The CDR3 consists of 14 residues. V lost 6 bases and J lost 5; bases outside the gene matches: 7. In DNA form, the CDR3 reads TGTGCCAGCAGCCGGACAGGGGGTTGGAACGAGCAGTACTTC. This codes for CASSRTGGWNEQYF.